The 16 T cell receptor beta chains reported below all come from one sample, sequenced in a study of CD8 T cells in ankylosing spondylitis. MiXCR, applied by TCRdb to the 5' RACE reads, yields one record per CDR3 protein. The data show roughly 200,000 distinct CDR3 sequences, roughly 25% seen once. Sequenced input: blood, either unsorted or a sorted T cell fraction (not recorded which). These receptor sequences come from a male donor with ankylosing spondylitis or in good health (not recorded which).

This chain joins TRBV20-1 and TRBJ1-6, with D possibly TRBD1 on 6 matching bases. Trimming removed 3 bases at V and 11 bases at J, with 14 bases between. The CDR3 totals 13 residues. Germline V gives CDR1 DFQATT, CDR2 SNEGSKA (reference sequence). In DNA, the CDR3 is TGCAGTGCTAGTTTACAGGGTAGTCCACCCCTCCACTTT. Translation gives CSASLQGSPPLHF.

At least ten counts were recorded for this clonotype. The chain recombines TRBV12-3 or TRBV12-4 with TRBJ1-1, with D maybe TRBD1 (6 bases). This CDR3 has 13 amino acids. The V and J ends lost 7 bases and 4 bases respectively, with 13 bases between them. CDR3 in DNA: TGTGCCAGCACCCAAGGGGGTCGCACTGAAGCTTTCTTT. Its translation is CASTQGGRTEAFF.

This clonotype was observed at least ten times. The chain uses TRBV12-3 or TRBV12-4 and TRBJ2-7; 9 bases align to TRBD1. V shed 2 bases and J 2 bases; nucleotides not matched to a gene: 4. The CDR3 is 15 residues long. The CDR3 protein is CASSLYRGQTYEQYF. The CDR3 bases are TGTGCCAGCAGTTTATACAGGGGGCAAACCTACGAGCAGTACTTC.

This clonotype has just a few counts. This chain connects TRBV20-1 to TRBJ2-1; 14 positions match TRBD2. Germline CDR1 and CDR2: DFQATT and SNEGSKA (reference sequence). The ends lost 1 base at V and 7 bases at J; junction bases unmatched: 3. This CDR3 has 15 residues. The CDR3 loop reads CSARGGLAGVNEQFF. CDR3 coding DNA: TGCAGTGCTAGAGGGGGACTAGCGGGAGTTAATGAGCAGTTCTTC.

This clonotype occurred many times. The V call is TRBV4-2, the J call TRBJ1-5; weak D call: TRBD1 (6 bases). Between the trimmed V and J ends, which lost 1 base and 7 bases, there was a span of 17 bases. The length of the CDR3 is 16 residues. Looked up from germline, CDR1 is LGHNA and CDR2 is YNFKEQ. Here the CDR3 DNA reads TGTGCCAGCAGCCAAGGAGACGGGGGCCGGAGCCAGCCCCAGCATTTT. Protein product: CASSQGDGGRSQPQHF.

The CDR3 region is CSAGTSGRSTGELFF. The DNA for the CDR3 is TGCAGCGCAGGGACTAGCGGGAGGTCTACCGGGGAGCTGTTTTTT. V is TRBV29-1 and J is TRBJ2-2, with 15 bases lining up with TRBD2. With V trimmed by 7 bases and J by 5 bases, 5 bases remained unmatched. This CDR3 has 15 residues. CDR1 and CDR2 (germline): SQVTM, ANQGSEA.

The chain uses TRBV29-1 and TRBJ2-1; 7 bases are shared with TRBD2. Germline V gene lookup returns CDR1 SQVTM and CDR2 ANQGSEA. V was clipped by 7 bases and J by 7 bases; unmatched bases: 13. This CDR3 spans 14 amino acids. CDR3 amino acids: CSAATSVVKNEQFF. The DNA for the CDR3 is TGCAGCGCTGCAACTAGCGTCGTAAAAAATGAGCAGTTCTTC.

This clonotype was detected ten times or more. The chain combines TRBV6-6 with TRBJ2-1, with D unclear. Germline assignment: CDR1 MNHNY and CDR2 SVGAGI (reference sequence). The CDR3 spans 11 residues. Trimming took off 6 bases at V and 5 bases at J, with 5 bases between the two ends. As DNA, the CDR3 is TGTGCCAGCAGCCTCGACAATGAGCAGTTCTTC. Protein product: CASSLDNEQFF.

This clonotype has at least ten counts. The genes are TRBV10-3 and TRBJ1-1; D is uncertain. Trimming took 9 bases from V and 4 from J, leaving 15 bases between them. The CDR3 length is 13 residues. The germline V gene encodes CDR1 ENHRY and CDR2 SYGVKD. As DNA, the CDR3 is TGTGCCATTAACTCGGGAGGTATCACTGAAGCTTTCTTT. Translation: CAINSGGITEAFF.

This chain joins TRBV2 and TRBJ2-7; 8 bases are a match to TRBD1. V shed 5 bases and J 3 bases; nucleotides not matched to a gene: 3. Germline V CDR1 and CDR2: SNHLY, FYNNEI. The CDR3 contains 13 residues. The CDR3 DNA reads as TGTGCCAGCAGTACCGGACAGGGCTACGAGCAGTACTTC. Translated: CASSTGQGYEQYF.

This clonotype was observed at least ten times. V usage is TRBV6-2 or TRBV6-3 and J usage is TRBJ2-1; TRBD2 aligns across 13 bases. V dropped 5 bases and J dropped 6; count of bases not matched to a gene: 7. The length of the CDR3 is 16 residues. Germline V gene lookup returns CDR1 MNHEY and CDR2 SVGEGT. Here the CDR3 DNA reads TGTGCCAGCAGTAGGACTAGCGGGAGTTGGGGCAATGAGCAGTTCTTC. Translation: CASSRTSGSWGNEQFF.

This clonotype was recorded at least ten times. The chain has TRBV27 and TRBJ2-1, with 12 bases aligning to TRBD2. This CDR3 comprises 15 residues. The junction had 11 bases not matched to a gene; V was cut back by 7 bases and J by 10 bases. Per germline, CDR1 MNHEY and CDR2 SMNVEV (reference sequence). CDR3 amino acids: CASTALAGGRYEQFF. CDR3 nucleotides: TGTGCCAGCACCGCACTAGCGGGAGGTAGATACGAGCAGTTCTTC.

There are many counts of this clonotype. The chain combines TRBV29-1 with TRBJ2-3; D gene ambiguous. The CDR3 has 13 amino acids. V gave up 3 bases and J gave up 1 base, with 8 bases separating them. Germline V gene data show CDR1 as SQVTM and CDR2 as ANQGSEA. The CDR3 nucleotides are TGCAGCGTTGACGAGAGAGGCACAGATACGCAGTATTTT. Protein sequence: CSVDERGTDTQYF.

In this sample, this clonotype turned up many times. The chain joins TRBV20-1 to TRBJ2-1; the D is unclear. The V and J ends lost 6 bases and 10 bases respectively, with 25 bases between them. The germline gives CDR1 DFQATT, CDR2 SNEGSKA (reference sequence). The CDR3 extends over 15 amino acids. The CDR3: CSARFEYFLRGEQFF. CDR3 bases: TGCAGTGCCCGGTTTGAATACTTCCTAAGAGGCGAGCAGTTCTTC.

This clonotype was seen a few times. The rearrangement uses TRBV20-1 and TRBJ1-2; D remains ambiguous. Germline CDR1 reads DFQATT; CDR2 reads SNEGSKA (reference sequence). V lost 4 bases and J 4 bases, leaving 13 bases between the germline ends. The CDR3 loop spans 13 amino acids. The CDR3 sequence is CSAIRVLSYGYTF. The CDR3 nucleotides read TGCAGTGCTATCCGGGTCCTGAGCTATGGCTACACCTTC.

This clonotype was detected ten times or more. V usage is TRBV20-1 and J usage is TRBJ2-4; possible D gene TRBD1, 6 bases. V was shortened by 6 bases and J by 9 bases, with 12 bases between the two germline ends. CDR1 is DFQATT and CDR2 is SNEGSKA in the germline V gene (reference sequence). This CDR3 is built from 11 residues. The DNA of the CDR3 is TGCAGTGCAAAAGGGGGAAGCATTCAGTACTTC. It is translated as CSAKGGSIQYF.